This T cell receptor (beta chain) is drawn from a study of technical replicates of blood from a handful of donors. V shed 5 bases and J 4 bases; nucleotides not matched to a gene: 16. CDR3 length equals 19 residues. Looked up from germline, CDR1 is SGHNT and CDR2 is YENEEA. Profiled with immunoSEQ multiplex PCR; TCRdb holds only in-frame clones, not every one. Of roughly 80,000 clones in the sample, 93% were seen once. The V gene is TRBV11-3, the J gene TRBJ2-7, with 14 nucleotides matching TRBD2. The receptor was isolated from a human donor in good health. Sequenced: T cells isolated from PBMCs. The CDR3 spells CASSGLPGLAGESGYEQYF. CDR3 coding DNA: TGTGCCAGCAGCGGGTTACCGGGACTAGCGGGAGAGTCGGGGTACGAGCAGTACTTC.